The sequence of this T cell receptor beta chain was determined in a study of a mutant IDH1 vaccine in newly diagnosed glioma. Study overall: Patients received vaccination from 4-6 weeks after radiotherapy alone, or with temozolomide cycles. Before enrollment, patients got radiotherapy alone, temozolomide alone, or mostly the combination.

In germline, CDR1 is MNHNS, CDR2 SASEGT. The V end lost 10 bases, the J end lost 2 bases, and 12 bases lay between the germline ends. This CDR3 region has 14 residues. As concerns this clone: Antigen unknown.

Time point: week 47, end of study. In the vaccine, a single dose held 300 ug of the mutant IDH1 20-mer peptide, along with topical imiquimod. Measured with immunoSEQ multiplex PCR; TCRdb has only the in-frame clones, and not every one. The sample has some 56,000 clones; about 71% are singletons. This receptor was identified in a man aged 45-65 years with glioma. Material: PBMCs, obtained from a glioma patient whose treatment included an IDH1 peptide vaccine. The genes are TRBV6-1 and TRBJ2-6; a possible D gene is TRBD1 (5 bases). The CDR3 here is CAIEQVPGANVLTF. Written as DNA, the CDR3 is TGTGCCATCGAACAGGTACCTGGGGCCAACGTCCTGACTTTC.